These T cell receptor beta chains were read from a single sample in a study of blood T cell repertoires in COVID-19. Sequencing was performed with immunoSEQ multiplex PCR; in TCRdb, only in-frame clones are kept and a portion is missing. The repertoire holds about 260,000 clones, with 84% as singletons. The sequenced sample was peripheral blood. The receptors were sampled from a human donor in a cohort sampled during active COVID-19. Each CDR3 is given with its conserved first and last residue. Fields, in order: J gene, V gene, clone size, D gene, CDR3 DNA, CDR3 protein. The D gene is left open where the match is weak. Rows give clone size only sometimes, using once, few, many, or a class for an expanded clone.

>TRBJ1-1|TRBV27|.|TRBD1
TGTGCCAGCCAGGGGTGGGACAGCTATGACACTGAAGCTTTCTTT
CASQGWDSYDTEAFF
>TRBJ1-2|TRBV9|.|.
TGTGCCAGCAGCGTAGAAATAGCTCCTAACTATGGCTACACCTTC
CASSVEIAPNYGYTF
>TRBJ2-1|TRBV2|.|.
TGTGCCAGCAGCGAAAGGGGGAAAACCAACAATGAGCAGTTCTTC
CASSERGKTNNEQFF
>TRBJ2-7|TRBV5-1|.|TRBD1
TGCGCCAGCAGCTTGGTGGGGACAGGGGGCCTGAACGAGCAGTACTTC
CASSLVGTGGLNEQYF
>TRBJ1-3|TRBV12-3/TRBV12-4|.|TRBD1
TGTGCCAGCCGACAGGGAGGAAACACCATATATTTT
CASRQGGNTIYF
>TRBJ2-5|TRBV18|.|.
TGTGCCAGCTCACCACCGGAGGGCCCAGAGACCCAGTACTTC
CASSPPEGPETQYF
>TRBJ2-1|TRBV19|.|TRBD2
TGTGCCAGTAGTTATCTACGGACTAGCGGGAGCGAGCAGTTCTTC
CASSYLRTSGSEQFF
>TRBJ2-5|TRBV6-1|.|TRBD2
TGTGCCAGCAGTGAACTAGCGGGGGGGCAAGAGACCCAGTACTTC
CASSELAGGQETQYF
>TRBJ2-7|TRBV2|.|TRBD1
TGTGCCAGCAGTGTTCGAGACAGGGGCTACGAGCAGTACTTC
CASSVRDRGYEQYF
>TRBJ1-2|TRBV6-5|once|TRBD1
TGTGCCAGCAGGGAGGGACAGGGAAGCTACACCTTC
CASREGQGSYTF
>TRBJ2-6|TRBV9|many|TRBD1
TGTGCCAGCAGCGGGACAGGGGGACGCTCTGGGGCCAACGTCCTGACTTTC
CASSGTGGRSGANVLTF
>TRBJ1-5|TRBV28|.|TRBD1
TGTGCCAGCAGTCAACAGGGGCAGCCCCAGCATTTT
CASSQQGQPQHF
>TRBJ1-3|TRBV19|.|.
TGTGCCAGTACAATGGGGGGGACTGGAAACACCATATATTTT
CASTMGGTGNTIYF
>TRBJ2-1|TRBV9|.|TRBD1
TGTGCCAGCAGCTGGCTGGGGGACAGGTCCTACAATGAGCAGTTCTTC
CASSWLGDRSYNEQFF
>TRBJ2-7|TRBV28|.|TRBD2
TGTGCCAGCAGACCGGGGGGGAGGCCCCACGAGCAGTACTTC
CASRPGGRPHEQYF
>TRBJ1-6|TRBV7-8|.|.
TGTGCCAGCAGCTTAGCGGCAGGTTCACCCCTCCACTTT
CASSLAAGSPLHF
>TRBJ2-2|TRBV29-1|.|TRBD1
TGCAGCGTCGGGGACAGGAGAGACACCGGGGAGCTGTTTTTT
CSVGDRRDTGELFF
>TRBJ2-5|TRBV29-1|.|TRBD1
TGCAGCGTTGGGACAGGGGAAGAGACCCAGTACTTC
CSVGTGEETQYF
>TRBJ2-1|TRBV19|.|TRBD2
TGTGCCAGTATTCCCAGCGGGGACAATGAGCAGTTCTTC
CASIPSGDNEQFF
>TRBJ1-2|TRBV28|.|TRBD1
TGTGCCAGCAGAACAGACAGGGTAGGGGGCTATGGCTACACCTTC
CASRTDRVGGYGYTF
>TRBJ2-5|TRBV5-1|few|TRBD2
TGCGCCAGCAGCTTGACTAGCGGGGGGCCGGAAGAGACCCAGTACTTC
CASSLTSGGPEETQYF
>TRBJ1-6|TRBV12-5|.|.
TGTGCTAGTGGTTTGGTAGAACAGAGATTTAATTCACCCCTCCACTTT
CASGLVEQRFNSPLHF
>TRBJ2-3|TRBV19|.|TRBD2
TGTGCCAGTAGGGCTAGCGGGGCCAGAGATACGCAGTATTTT
CASRASGARDTQYF
>TRBJ1-5|TRBV6-2/TRBV6-3|.|TRBD1
TGTGCCAGCAGCTCCAGGGGGCGCCCAGATCAGCCCCAGCATTTT
CASSSRGRPDQPQHF
>TRBJ2-3|TRBV19|once|TRBD2
TGTGCCAGCGGGACGGGGGGGCAGGTGGATACGCAGTATTTT
CASGTGGQVDTQYF
>TRBJ1-2|TRBV6-6|.|TRBD1
TGTGCCAGCACCTTACAGGGGGAGCTAACTAACTATGGCTACACCTTC
CASTLQGELTNYGYTF
>TRBJ2-1|TRBV11-3|.|TRBD2
TGTGCCAGCAGCCCCCTCCGGGGGGACAATGAGCAGTTCTTC
CASSPLRGDNEQFF
>TRBJ2-6|TRBV10-3|.|.
TGTGCCATCAGTAAACGGGACTCTGGGGCCAACGTCCTGACTTTC
CAISKRDSGANVLTF
>TRBJ2-3|TRBV7-9|.|TRBD2
TGTGCCAGCAGCTTCGGGACTAGCGGGCGGAAGAGCACAGATACGCAGTATTTT
CASSFGTSGRKSTDTQYF
>TRBJ1-6|TRBV5-8|once|TRBD1
TGTGCCAGCAGCTTTGGGACAGGACTAAATTCACCCCTCCACTTT
CASSFGTGLNSPLHF
>TRBJ1-2|TRBV7-6|few|.
TGTGCCAGCAGCTTAGGCAGGGGCCTCGACGGTGGCTACACCTTC
CASSLGRGLDGGYTF
>TRBJ2-3|TRBV11-2|.|.
TGTGCCAGCAGCTCACCGGGTGGTACGCAGTATTTT
CASSSPGGTQYF
>TRBJ2-3|TRBV9|.|TRBD2
TGTGCCAGCAGCGTAGGCCTAGCGGGAAACACAGATACGCAGTATTTT
CASSVGLAGNTDTQYF
>TRBJ1-6|TRBV5-1|.|TRBD1
TGCGCCAGCAGCTTGTACTCCGGACAGGGGGGGTCACCCCTCCACTTT
CASSLYSGQGGSPLHF
>TRBJ2-7|TRBV27|.|.
TGTGCCAGCCCTCAATGTCGTCCTAGTCGGAACCACTACGAGCAGTACTTC
CASPQCRPSRNHYEQYF
>TRBJ2-5|TRBV5-1|.|.
TGCGCCAGCAGCTTGGCTAAAGAGACCCAGTACTTC
CASSLAKETQYF
>TRBJ1-6|TRBV7-8|once|.
TGTGCCAGCAGCGCCGACACAATTTGGGCCTATAATTCACCCCTCCACTTT
CASSADTIWAYNSPLHF
>TRBJ1-4|TRBV6-1|.|TRBD1
TGTGCCAGCAGTGGAGGGACAGGGGGCTTTAATGAAAAACTGTTTTTT
CASSGGTGGFNEKLFF
>TRBJ1-5|TRBV15|medium-sized|.
TGTGCCACCAGCGCGGGCAGACTTAGCAATCAGCCCCAGCATTTT
CATSAGRLSNQPQHF
>TRBJ2-1|TRBV3-1/TRBV3-2|.|TRBD2
TGTGCCAGCAGTGACCCGGGACTAGCGGGAGCGTTGCAGTTCTTC
CASSDPGLAGALQFF
>TRBJ1-2|TRBV6-1|.|TRBD1
TGTGCCAGCAGTGAGGGGACAGGTTCGTACGGCTACACCTTC
CASSEGTGSYGYTF
>TRBJ1-5|TRBV6-2/TRBV6-3|.|.
TGTGCCAGCAGTTACCCCGGCAGGGCTCAGCCCCAGCATTTT
CASSYPGRAQPQHF
>TRBJ2-5|TRBV5-1|.|.
TGCGCCAGCAGCTACTACTCGGCCTCCCAAGAGACCCAGTACTTC
CASSYYSASQETQYF